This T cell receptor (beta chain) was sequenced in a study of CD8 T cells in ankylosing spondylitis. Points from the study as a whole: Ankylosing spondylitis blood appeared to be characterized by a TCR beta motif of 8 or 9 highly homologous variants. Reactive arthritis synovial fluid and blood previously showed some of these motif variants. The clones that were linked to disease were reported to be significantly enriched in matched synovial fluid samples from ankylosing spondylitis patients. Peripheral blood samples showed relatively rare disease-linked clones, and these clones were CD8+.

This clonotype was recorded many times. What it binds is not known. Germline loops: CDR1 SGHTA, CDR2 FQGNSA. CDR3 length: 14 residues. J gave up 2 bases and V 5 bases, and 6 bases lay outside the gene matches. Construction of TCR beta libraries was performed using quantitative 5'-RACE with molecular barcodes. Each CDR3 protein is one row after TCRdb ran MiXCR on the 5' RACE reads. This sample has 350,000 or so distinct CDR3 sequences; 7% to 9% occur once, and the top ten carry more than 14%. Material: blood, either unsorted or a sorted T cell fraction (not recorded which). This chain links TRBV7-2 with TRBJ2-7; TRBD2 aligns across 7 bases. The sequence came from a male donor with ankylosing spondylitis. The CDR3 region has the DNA TGTGCCAGCAGCCCGGGGGGACTCACCTACGAGCAGTACTTC. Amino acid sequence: CASSPGGLTYEQYF.